Shown below are 10 T cell receptor beta chains from a single sample sequenced in a study of T cell clonotyping in hematopoietic cell transplantation. TCRdb's table, derived via immunoSEQ multiplex PCR, lists solely in-frame clones and lacks some. The sample carries some 10,000 clones, about 47% recorded once. Source: peripheral blood mononuclear cells, taken 100 days after allogeneic stem cell transplant. The receptors shown here come from a female patient aged 50-60 years who had an allogeneic stem cell transplant from an unrelated donor, so the T cells may come from the graft donor. Some clones in this sample may be carry-over from other donors' samples.

The chain has TRBV30 and TRBJ1-3; the D gene is possibly TRBD1 (6 bases). The germline gives CDR1 GTSNPN, CDR2 SVGIG (reference sequence). The germline V and J ends were trimmed by 1 base and 0 bases, with 10 bases remaining between them. The CDR3 has 15 residues. CDR3 amino acids: CAWSEGETSGNTIYF. CDR3 coding DNA: TGTGCCTGGAGTGAGGGGGAGACCTCTGGAAACACCATATATTTT.

This clone was found a few times. The rearrangement links TRBV6-5 to TRBJ1-1; D unresolved. V lost 0 bases, J lost 1 base, and 3 bases lay in between. The CDR3 runs 13 residues. In germline, CDR1 is MNHEY, CDR2 SVGAGI. In DNA form, the CDR3 reads TGTGCCAGCAGTTACTCGTCGAACACTGAAGCTTTCTTT. It encodes CASSYSSNTEAFF.

This clone occurred a few times. The gene calls are TRBV6-1 and TRBJ1-2; 8 nucleotides line up with TRBD1. The CDR3 runs 15 residues. Germline V CDR1 and CDR2: MNHNS, SASEGT. V shed 2 bases, J shed 7 bases, and the junction held 9 bases outside the gene matches. CDR3 sequence (DNA): TGTGCCAGCAGTGAACTCCGTCAGGGGGCAAGTGGCTACACCTTC. Translated: CASSELRQGASGYTF.

The rearrangement links TRBV29-1 to TRBJ2-7; a possible D gene is TRBD2 (6 bases). The V gene lost 7 bases and the J gene lost 7 bases, with 23 bases spanning the gap. The CDR3 has 14 residues. The germline V gene encodes CDR1 SQVTM and CDR2 ANQGSEA. CDR3 sequence (DNA): TGCAGCGCCGGGGGATCGGGAGTCACGGTTGAGCAGTACTTC. Residues: CSAGGSGVTVEQYF.

This clone was detected a few times. This chain uses TRBV5-6 with TRBJ2-3; D possibly matches TRBD1 or TRBD2 (5 bases each). V was shortened by 4 bases and J by 2 bases, with 17 bases between the two germline ends. CDR3 length: 16 amino acids. Germline loops: CDR1 SGHDT, CDR2 YYEEEE. The CDR3 here is CASSLVWDGPTDTQYF. CDR3 coding DNA: TGTGCCAGCAGCCTGGTGTGGGACGGCCCCACAGATACGCAGTATTTT.

V and J are TRBV28 and TRBJ1-2, with a weak D call TRBD1 (6 bases). From germline, CDR1 is MDHEN and CDR2 SYDVKM. Deletions cut 8 bases from V and 2 bases from J, with 15 bases between. The CDR3 sequence is 14 residues long. The CDR3 DNA sequence: TGTGCCAGCCTGAGGACAGATCCCAACTATGGCTACACCTTC. Protein product: CASLRTDPNYGYTF.

CDR3 residues: CSAMDGANVLTF. DNA of the CDR3: TGCAGCGCTATGGATGGGGCCAACGTCCTGACTTTC. The chain uses TRBV29-1 and TRBJ2-6; D is unresolved. The germline CDR1 and CDR2 sequences are SQVTM and ANQGSEA. Trimming left V 7 bases short and J 3 bases short, with 7 bases between. This CDR3 is built from 12 residues.

The chain joins TRBV6-1 to TRBJ1-5; D uncertain. Trimming took off 6 bases at V and 2 bases at J, with 11 bases between the two ends. This CDR3 region has 14 residues. Germline V gene sequence: CDR1 MNHNS, CDR2 SASEGT. CDR3 sequence reads: CASSAAGGNQPQHF. The CDR3 nucleotides read TGTGCCAGCAGCGCGGCCGGAGGCAATCAGCCCCAGCATTTT.

This clone appeared a few times. The chain employs TRBV10-3 and TRBJ1-1, with TRBD1 as a possible D gene (6 bases). The length of the CDR3 is 12 residues. V lost 6 bases and J 7 bases, leaving 12 bases between the germline ends. CDR1 is ENHRY, CDR2 SYGVKD, per germline. The CDR3 is CAISPGGSEAFF. CDR3 coding DNA: TGTGCCATCAGCCCGGGGGGCAGTGAAGCTTTCTTT.

This chain's CDR3 is CASSPGSGDTGELFF. CDR3 sequence (DNA): TGTGCCAGCAGCCCGGGATCGGGGGACACCGGGGAGCTGTTTTTT. The V gene is TRBV4-2, the J gene TRBJ2-2; TRBD2 might be the D (6 bases). CDR1 and CDR2 (germline): LGHNA, YNFKEQ. V lost 4 bases to trimming and J lost 3 bases, with 12 bases between them. The CDR3 spans 15 residues.